These 19 T cell receptor beta chains originate from one sample sequenced in a study of OX40 agonist ivuxolimab in advanced cancers. Profiling relied on immunoSEQ multiplex PCR, and the TCRdb table lists in-frame clones only, not all of them. The top ten hold approximately 0.61% of the sample, which has 50,000 to 70,000 clones, roughly 84% seen once. The sample in question was CD4+ or CD8+ T cells sorted from blood, obtained in a trial of the OX40 agonist ivuxolimab. The receptors were gathered from an adult with an advanced solid tumor such as melanoma, head and neck, liver or kidney cancer.

This clone was detected once. This rearrangement joins TRBV5-4 to TRBJ2-5; tentative D call: TRBD2 (6 bases). This CDR3 is built from 17 residues. Trimming left V 0 bases short and J 4 bases short, with 19 bases between. The germline CDR1 and CDR2 sequences are SGHNT and YYREEE (reference sequence). CDR3 loop: CASSLGVTRGARETQYF. CDR3 coding DNA: TGTGCCAGCAGCTTGGGAGTGACTAGAGGGGCTCGAGAGACCCAGTACTTC. Full variable domain (rest looked up from reference TRBV5-4 and TRBJ2-5): ETGVTQSPTHLIKTRGQQVTLRCSSQSGHNTVSWYQQALGQGPQFIFQYYREEENGRGNFPPRFSGLQFPNYSSELNVNALELDDSALYLCASSLGVTRGARETQYFGPGTRLLVL.

The V gene is TRBV19, the J gene TRBJ2-5; the D gene could be TRBD1 or TRBD2 (5 bases each). V gave up 6 bases and J gave up 5 bases, with 16 bases separating them. This CDR3 comprises 14 residues. In germline, CDR1 is LNHDA, CDR2 SQIVND (reference sequence). The chain's CDR3 is CASRGESAAETQYF. CDR3 nucleotide sequence: TGTGCCAGTAGGGGGGAATCGGCGGCGGAGACCCAGTACTTC. Full variable domain (rest looked up from reference TRBV19 and TRBJ2-5): DGGITQSPKYLFRKEGQNVTLSCEQNLNHDAMYWYRQDPGQGLRLIYYSQIVNDFQKGDIAEGYSVSREKKESFPLTVTSAQKNPTAFYLCASRGESAAETQYFGPGTRLLVL.

The chain recombines TRBV19 with TRBJ1-2, with TRBD1 matching over 9 bases. Germline V gene lookup returns CDR1 LNHDA and CDR2 SQIVND (reference sequence). The CDR3 contains 15 residues. The trim removed 5 bases at V and 2 bases at J, leaving 6 bases unmatched. CDR3 sequence: CASSSGTGRNYGYTF. In nucleotides, the CDR3 is TGTGCCAGTAGTTCCGGGACAGGGCGGAACTATGGCTACACCTTC.

This chain connects TRBV7-9 to TRBJ2-4; 7 bases match TRBD1. Unmatched junction bases numbered 2, after V lost 5 bases and J lost 1 base. The CDR3 is 14 amino acids. Germline CDR1 is SEHNR and CDR2 is FQNEAQ (reference sequence). The CDR3: CASSAQGAKNIQYF. CDR3 nucleotides: TGTGCCAGCAGCGCACAGGGGGCCAAAAACATTCAGTACTTC.

The V call is TRBV9, the J call TRBJ2-3; the D is unclear. Trimming left V 0 bases short and J 0 bases short, with 5 bases between. CDR3 size: 14 residues. Germline CDR1 is SGDLS and CDR2 is YYNGEE. CDR3 bases: TGTGCCAGCAGCGTAGCGCCAAGCACAGATACGCAGTATTTT. It specifies CASSVAPSTDTQYF.

J is TRBJ2-5 and V is TRBV27, with D perhaps TRBD1 or TRBD2 (6 bases each). The CDR3 is 17 residues long. Looked up from germline, CDR1 is MNHEY and CDR2 is SMNVEV (reference sequence). V shed 5 bases and J shed 3 bases, with 22 bases lying between them. Written as DNA, the CDR3 is TGTGCCAGCAGTACTCTATGGGGGGCCGGGGAAAAAGAGACCCAGTACTTC. As protein: CASSTLWGAGEKETQYF.

The genes are TRBV6-4 and TRBJ2-3; either TRBD1 or TRBD2 may supply D (7 bases each). This CDR3 comprises 19 residues. Germline V gives CDR1 MRHNA, CDR2 SNTAGT. The germline V and J ends were trimmed by 6 bases and 2 bases, with 27 bases remaining between them. The CDR3 spells CASSAFGKGQSGVTDTQYF. The CDR3 nucleotides are TGTGCCAGCAGCGCCTTTGGGAAGGGACAGAGCGGGGTCACAGATACGCAGTATTTT.

This chain links TRBV11-2 with TRBJ2-1; D gene uncertain. Trimming took 0 bases from V and 10 from J, leaving 13 bases between them. The CDR3 spans 14 residues. CDR1 SGHAT and CDR2 FQNNGV come from the germline V gene. This CDR3 reads CASSLDLGVHEQFF. DNA of the CDR3: TGTGCCAGCAGCTTAGATCTGGGTGTACACGAGCAGTTCTTC.

The chain recombines TRBV30 with TRBJ2-1, with D possibly TRBD2 on 6 matching bases. V lost 5 bases and J 15 bases, leaving 20 bases between the germline ends. The germline CDR1 and CDR2 sequences are GTSNPN and SVGIG (reference sequence). The CDR3 extends over 12 amino acids. The CDR3 loop reads CAWRRVPGLVFF. The DNA of the CDR3 is TGTGCCTGGCGGAGAGTCCCGGGACTGGTGTTCTTC.

This clone was picked up one time. This chain joins TRBV27 and TRBJ2-3, with D unresolved. The length of the CDR3 is 14 residues. Germline CDR1 reads MNHEY; CDR2 reads SMNVEV (reference sequence). The ends were cut back, 5 bases at V and 0 bases at J, with 9 bases in the middle. In nucleotides, the CDR3 is TGTGCCAGCAGTCCATTCCTCAGCACAGATACGCAGTATTTT. This codes for CASSPFLSTDTQYF.

The V gene is TRBV7-3, the J gene TRBJ1-1; possibly TRBD1 for D (5 bases). The CDR3 is made up of 13 amino acids. The ends were cut back, 5 bases at V and 3 bases at J, with 10 bases in the middle. The germline V gene has CDR1 SGHTA and CDR2 FQGTGA. The CDR3 nucleotides are TGTGCCAGCAGCCCCACCAGGGACACTGAAGCTTTCTTT. This codes for CASSPTRDTEAFF.

The rearrangement links TRBV7-8 to TRBJ2-7, with D uncertain. Germline-derived CDR1 and CDR2 are SGHVS and FQNEAQ. The CDR3 has 14 amino acids. Deletions cut 4 bases from V and 0 bases from J, with 10 bases between. The CDR3 loop is CASSSLASSYEQYF. CDR3 DNA sequence: TGTGCCAGCAGCTCCCTCGCGAGCTCCTACGAGCAGTACTTC. Full variable domain (rest looked up from reference TRBV7-8 and TRBJ2-7): GAGVSQSPRYKVAKRGQDVALRCDPISGHVSLFWYQQALGQGPEFLTYFQNEAQLDKSGLPSDRFFAERPEGSVSTLKIQRTQQEDSAVYLCASSSLASSYEQYFGPGTRLTVT.

The rearrangement links TRBV30 to TRBJ2-5; D remains unclear. The germline gives CDR1 GTSNPN, CDR2 SVGIG (reference sequence). V lost 0 bases, J lost 3 bases, and 5 bases lay in between. The CDR3 loop spans 12 amino acids. The CDR3 DNA reads TGTGCCTGGAGTGTTTCTGAAGAGACCCAGTACTTC. This translates into CAWSVSEETQYF. The full variable domain, in which reference TRBV30 and TRBJ2-5 provide the parts outside the CDR3, is SQTIHQWPATLVQPVGSPLSLECTVEGTSNPNLYWYRQAAGRGLQLLFYSVGIGQISSEVPQNLSASRPQDRQFILSSKKLLLSDSGFYLCAWSVSEETQYFGPGTRLLVL.

This chain joins TRBV2 and TRBJ2-3; D call uncertain. V lost 4 bases and J lost 0, with 8 bases in between. The CDR3 totals 14 residues. Germline V gives CDR1 SNHLY, CDR2 FYNNEI. CDR3 sequence: CASSVTKSTDTQYF. The CDR3 DNA reads as TGTGCCAGCAGTGTTACCAAGAGCACAGATACGCAGTATTTT.

This chain uses TRBV25-1 with TRBJ2-1, with 10 nucleotides matching TRBD2. The CDR3 spans 16 residues. Looked up from germline, CDR1 is MGHDK and CDR2 is SYGVNS. V lost 3 bases, J lost 0 bases, and 2 bases stayed unmatched. The CDR3 loop reads CASSDSSGSSYNEQFF. Written as DNA, the CDR3 is TGTGCCAGCAGTGATTCTAGCGGGAGCTCCTACAATGAGCAGTTCTTC.

A few counts support this clone. This chain uses TRBV6-1 with TRBJ1-2; weak D call: TRBD1 (5 bases). The V gene's germline CDR1 is MNHNS and CDR2 SASEGT. Trimming pared 1 base from V and 4 bases from J, leaving 13 bases between. The CDR3 contains 15 residues. The CDR3 DNA reads as TGTGCCAGCAGTGAAGGCGGACACGGCGTCTATGGCTACACCTTC. Its translation is CASSEGGHGVYGYTF.

The chain combines TRBV19 with TRBJ1-3; no clear D. Trimming removed 7 bases from V and 0 bases from J, with 10 bases in between. The CDR3 covers 14 residues. Germline V gene sequence: CDR1 LNHDA, CDR2 SQIVND (reference sequence). CDR3 DNA: TGTGCCAGTACCAACATTGACTCTGGAAACACCATATATTTT. This codes for CASTNIDSGNTIYF.

The table lists this clone with a count of one. CDR3 DNA: TGTGCCAGTAGTCCTGGGGGACAGGGGGCAGCTGAGCAGTTCTTC. As protein: CASSPGGQGAAEQFF. The chain has TRBV19 and TRBJ2-1; 12 bases line up with TRBD1. The length of the CDR3 is 15 residues. The trim removed 5 bases at V and 9 bases at J, leaving 8 bases unmatched. Germline V CDR1 and CDR2: LNHDA, SQIVND (reference sequence).

The chain recombines TRBV29-1 with TRBJ2-3, with D unclear. The CDR3 runs to 10 residues. The V end was cut by 3 bases, the J end by 4 bases, with 2 bases between. CDR1 is SQVTM, CDR2 ANQGSEA, per germline. DNA of the CDR3: TGCAGCGTTGATTCAGATACGCAGTATTTT. Its translation: CSVDSDTQYF.